What follows describes a single T cell receptor (beta chain). The antigen is undetermined. The sample comes from a study of cytomegalovirus exposure and HLA in healthy donors. Study-wide results and limits: Donors were assumed by presence/absence analyses to have roughly uniform sequencing depth. In a later analysis, around 18,000 TCR beta sequences were associated with HLA alleles at 0.05 false discovery rate. Later analysis identified several of the most significant clusters that appeared linked to common viral pathogens. Later analysis associated a missense DCLRE1C variant with TCR beta V- and J-gene trimming.

A multiplex PCR was run with 60 Vbeta primers and 13 Jbeta primers. This table comes from immunoSEQ multiplex PCR, and its TCRdb copy is limited to in-frame clones, with some not included. The sample has about 77,000 clones, more than 75% seen once. This CDR3 has 15 residues. Germline assignment: CDR1 SEHNR and CDR2 FQNEAQ (reference sequence). The V gene end was trimmed by 5 bases and the J gene end by 1 base; junction bases not matched to a gene: 5. Sequencing used PBMCs. This chain uses TRBV7-9 with TRBJ2-3; 8 bases agree with TRBD2. The receptor was derived from a man aged 40-55 years in good health and CMV-seronegative. The CDR3 protein is CASSPLAGRTDTQYF. DNA of the CDR3: TGTGCCAGCAGCCCCCTAGCGGGCCGCACAGATACGCAGTATTTT.